This TCR beta chain was identified during a study of PD-1 blockade in mismatch repair-deficient tumors. As for the study in general: Patients had approximately 12 mismatch repair-deficient cancer types, all previously treated and progressing. Whole-study findings and limits: Rapid post-treatment expansion, then contraction, generally preceding radiologic response, marked tumor-resident clones.

Mismatch repair deficiency was confirmed in all patients, by PCR or immunohistochemistry. A word on this clone: Antigen specificity is unknown.

This table comes from immunoSEQ multiplex PCR, and its TCRdb copy is limited to in-frame clones, with some not included. The profile covers some 48,000 clones, with over 70% appearing a single time and roughly 8.7% taken by the ten largest. Trimming removed 0 bases at V and 8 bases at J, with 9 bases between. Germline CDR1 SGHDT, CDR2 YYEEEE. The CDR3 spans 12 residues. The source is an adult with mismatch repair-deficient cancer. The V call is TRBV5-6, the J call TRBJ2-7; the D is unclear. The specimen comprised peripheral blood, sampled about 4.5 months after starting pembrolizumab. This chain's CDR3 is CASSLDPVKQYF. CDR3 DNA: TGTGCCAGCAGCTTGGATCCGGTCAAGCAGTACTTC.